These 12 T cell receptor beta chains were all obtained from the same sample, sequenced in a study of identifying expanded T cells in peripheral blood (dated by TCRdb to about 2019). Preparation of the library involved the immunoSEQ multiplex PCR assay. In TCRdb, the immuneACCESS table is reduced to in-frame sequences with V and J assigned. These tables do not hold every clone; where another copy was compared, an unresolved V gene accounts for under half, and the others remain unexplained. This sample has 50,000 to 65,000 clones in its table, and approximately 83% of those were observed once. Clones ranked in the top ten supply 15% to 20% of the sample. Input material: blood. The receptors shown here come from a person aged 18 to 75 in good health.

The V and J genes are TRBV21-1 and TRBJ1-1; the table's D call of TRBD1 was not tested on the DNA. TRBV21-1 is a pseudogene segment. The CDR3 sequence is 14 residues long. The CDR3 sequence: CASSNSDREQKAFF. CDR3 nucleotides: TGTGCCAGCAGCAATTCGGACAGGGAACAGAAGGCTTTCTTT.

The rearrangement links TRBV5-1 to TRBJ1-2; weak D call: TRBD1 (6 bases). The ends were cut back, 4 bases at V and 6 bases at J, with 22 bases in the middle. This CDR3 is 16 amino acids long. Germline CDR1 SGHRS, CDR2 YFSETQ. As DNA, the CDR3 is TGCGCCAGCAGCCCGGGTTTCGGGGGCGCGGGGGATGGCTACACCTTC. Its translation is CASSPGFGGAGDGYTF.

To note about this clone: The junction and the germline gene differ at one end; a read error may be behind it. The V call is TRBV11-2, the J call TRBJ2-5; 9 bases agree with TRBD2. There are 14 residues in the CDR3. Germline V gene sequence: CDR1 SGHAT, CDR2 FQNNGV. As DNA, the CDR3 is TGTGCCAGCAGCATAGAGGCGGGGGGGGAGACCCAGTACTTC. This translates into CASSIEAGGETQYF.

The chain joins TRBV6-6 to TRBJ1-1; D is unclear. CDR3 length: 15 amino acids. Trimming stripped 5 bases from V and 3 bases from J, with 16 bases between. Germline V gene lookup returns CDR1 MNHNY and CDR2 SVGAGI (reference sequence). The CDR3 loop reads CASSPHTPLDTEAFF. CDR3 nucleotides: TGTGCCAGCAGTCCCCACACGCCCCTGGACACTGAAGCTTTCTTT.

This clone appeared a few times. The chain carries TRBV10-3 and TRBJ2-1; a possible D gene is TRBD1 (5 bases). The V end was cut by 1 base, the J end by 0 bases, with 13 bases between. The length of the CDR3 is 17 residues. Per germline, CDR1 ENHRY and CDR2 SYGVKD. For the CDR3, the DNA is TGTGCCATCAGTGAGTGGAAAGGGGCAATCTCCTACAATGAGCAGTTCTTC. Translating gives CAISEWKGAISYNEQFF.

The chain combines TRBV29-1 with TRBJ2-5, with TRBD1 as a possible D gene (6 bases). Trimming stripped 6 bases from V and 2 bases from J, with 16 bases between. Germline CDR1 is SQVTM and CDR2 is ANQGSEA. This CDR3 has 14 residues. CDR3: CSVGIGQIQETQYF. The CDR3, as DNA: TGCAGCGTCGGTATAGGACAGATACAAGAGACCCAGTACTTC.

DNA of the CDR3: TGCAGCGCCCGGACAGGGGGCATAGGTGAGCAGTTCTTC. Translated, it gives CSARTGGIGEQFF. The V gene is TRBV29-1, the J gene TRBJ2-1, with 11 positions matching TRBD1. CDR3 length equals 13 residues. The trim removed 7 bases at V and 9 bases at J, leaving 8 bases unmatched. From germline, CDR1 is SQVTM and CDR2 ANQGSEA.

This clone was counted only a few times. The DNA for the CDR3 is TGTGCCAGCAGCCCCGGACAGGGTGCGAAACTGTTTTTT. Protein product: CASSPGQGAKLFF. This rearrangement joins TRBV2 to TRBJ1-4; 8 positions match TRBD1. Germline assignment: CDR1 SNHLY and CDR2 FYNNEI. This CDR3 has 13 amino acids. V lost 6 bases, J lost 11 bases, and 8 bases stayed unmatched.

This clone was seen a single time. The chain has TRBV7-9 and TRBJ1-1; D unresolved. Trimming took off 8 bases at V and 1 base at J, with 8 bases between the two ends. Looked up from germline, CDR1 is SEHNR and CDR2 is FQNEAQ (reference sequence). CDR3 length: 12 amino acids. This CDR3 is CASARGNTEAFF. CDR3 coding DNA: TGTGCCAGCGCACGGGGGAACACTGAAGCTTTCTTT.

The chain is built from TRBV6-5 and TRBJ2-7, with D possibly TRBD2 on 6 matching bases. The CDR3 is 12 residues long. Germline V gene data show CDR1 as MNHEY and CDR2 as SVGAGI. The CDR3 coding sequence is TGTGCCAGCAGTAGACCGGGAGAAACCGAACCCGTC. It is translated as CASSRPGETEPV.

The rearrangement uses TRBV6-4 and TRBJ1-1; tentative D call: TRBD1 (6 bases). The CDR3 consists of 13 residues. Trimming left V 3 bases short and J 3 bases short, with 8 bases between. Germline V lookup: CDR1 MRHNA, CDR2 SNTAGT. DNA of the CDR3: TGTGCCAGCAGTGAGGGGGCGCACACTGAAGCTTTCTTT. Protein: CASSEGAHTEAFF.

This sequence joins TRBV7-9 and TRBJ1-2; D is uncertain. Germline V gene data show CDR1 as SEHNR and CDR2 as FQNEAQ (reference sequence). The CDR3 consists of 16 residues. Trimming left V 5 bases short and J 0 bases short, with 16 bases between. The CDR3: CASSPTAVGANYGYTF. In nucleotides, the CDR3 is TGTGCCAGCAGCCCGACCGCAGTTGGAGCTAACTATGGCTACACCTTC.